This is a list of T cell receptor beta chains from one sample in a study of cytomegalovirus exposure and HLA in healthy donors. TCRdb's table, derived via immunoSEQ multiplex PCR, lists solely in-frame clones and lacks some. This table has approximately 210,000 clones, 60% to 80% appearing once. Sequences were obtained from PBMCs. The receptors here all came from a male donor in good health and CMV-seronegative. CDR3s include the opening cysteine and the closing phenylalanine or tryptophan. Fields, in order: CDR3 length, J gene, clone size, D gene, V gene, CDR3 DNA, CDR3 protein. The D gene is left open where the match is weak. Rows give clone size only sometimes, using once, few, many, or a class for an expanded clone.

>14|TRBJ2-7|NA|NA|TRBV19
TGTGCCAGTAGCACTTCTTTTGGCTCCTACGAGCAGTACTTC
CASSTSFGSYEQYF
>15|TRBJ1-5|NA|TRBD1|TRBV6-1
TGTGCCAGCAGTGAAGACAGGGGCGGCAATCAGCCCCAGCATTTT
CASSEDRGGNQPQHF
>15|TRBJ2-5|NA|NA|TRBV7-9
TGTGCCAGCAGCCGTTTGCTTCAGGGGCGAGAGACCCAGTACTTC
CASSRLLQGRETQYF
>14|TRBJ2-7|NA|NA|TRBV2
TGTGCCAGCAGTTCTCAGGGGTTCTCCTACGAGCAGTACTTC
CASSSQGFSYEQYF
>13|TRBJ1-6|NA|NA|TRBV30
TGTGCTAGTGGCGGGTTCGCTAATTCACCCCTCCACTTT
CASGGFANSPLHF
>13|TRBJ1-1|NA|NA|TRBV5-8
TGTGCCAGCAGCTTGGTCAGGGGCACTGAAGCTTTCTTT
CASSLVRGTEAFF
>14|TRBJ2-1|few|TRBD2|TRBV9
TGTGCCAGCAGCTACAGCGGGGACTACAATGAGCAGTTCTTC
CASSYSGDYNEQFF
>14|TRBJ2-7|NA|NA|TRBV21-1
TGTGCCAGCAGCAAGGACAGGGTGCTTAACGAGCAGTACTTC
CASSKDRVLNEQYF
>14|TRBJ2-5|NA|NA|TRBV15
TGTGCCACCAGCACCCCGGCGGGGACAGAGACCCAGTACTTC
CATSTPAGTETQYF
>16|TRBJ2-1|once|TRBD2|TRBV7-6
TGTGCCAGCAGCTTAGCCGGGACTAGCGTCTACAATGAGCAGTTCTTC
CASSLAGTSVYNEQFF
>13|TRBJ2-7|NA|NA|TRBV7-8
TGTGCCAGCAGAAACAGGGTGGGCTACGAGCAGTACTTC
CASRNRVGYEQYF
>15|TRBJ1-6|NA|TRBD1|TRBV11-2
TGTGCCAGCAGCTTTTACGGACAGGGAAATTCACCCCTCCACTTT
CASSFYGQGNSPLHF
>11|TRBJ2-7|NA|NA|TRBV5-6
TGTGCCAGCAGCTTCTCCTACGAGCAGTACTTC
CASSFSYEQYF
>14|TRBJ2-7|once|TRBD1|TRBV28
TGTGCCAGCAGTGGGAAGGGACAGGGCTACGAGCAGTACTTC
CASSGKGQGYEQYF
>14|TRBJ2-7|NA|NA|TRBV5-5
TGTGCCAGCAGCTTGGCACCAGGGGACTACGAGCAGTACTTC
CASSLAPGDYEQYF
>14|TRBJ2-5|few|TRBD1|TRBV29-1
TGCAGCGCCGGGGGACAGGGAGAGCAAGAGACCCAGTACTTC
CSAGGQGEQETQYF
>16|TRBJ2-7|NA|TRBD1|TRBV28
TGTGCCAGCAGCCCACAGTCACAGGGGGCCAGGGGCGAGCAGTACTTC
CASSPQSQGARGEQYF
>15|TRBJ2-5|NA|TRBD1|TRBV6-5
TGTGCCAGCAGTTATGGGGACAGGGGGATAGAGACCCAGTACTTC
CASSYGDRGIETQYF
>16|TRBJ2-1|NA|TRBD2|TRBV5-1
TGCGCCAGCAGCTTGGGATCGGGGGGGACCTACAATGAGCAGTTCTTC
CASSLGSGGTYNEQFF
>15|TRBJ1-5|few|TRBD1|TRBV28
TGTGCCAGCAGTTTATTCACAGGGGGCACTCAGCCCCAGCATTTT
CASSLFTGGTQPQHF
>14|TRBJ1-2|NA|TRBD1|TRBV7-2
TGTGCCAGCAGCTTACACAGGGGGGCCCCAGGCTACACCTTC
CASSLHRGAPGYTF
>15|TRBJ2-2|NA|NA|TRBV7-9
TGTGCCAGCAGCTTGGGGGGTCCCCACACCGGGGAGCTGTTTTTT
CASSLGGPHTGELFF
>13|TRBJ1-5|NA|NA|TRBV29-1
TGCAGCGTTGTAGGGGGAGGCAATCAGCCCCAGCATTTT
CSVVGGGNQPQHF
>13|TRBJ2-5|NA|NA|TRBV5-1
TGCGCCAGCAGCGGCCAGAAACAAGAGACCCAGTACTTC
CASSGQKQETQYF
>14|TRBJ2-2|NA|NA|TRBV2
TGTGCCAGCAGCCCGGACACGTACACCGGGGAGCTGTTTTTT
CASSPDTYTGELFF
>14|TRBJ1-2|NA|TRBD1|TRBV6-1
TGTGCCAGCAGGGAACAGGGGGCGGACTATGGCTACACCTTC
CASREQGADYGYTF
>14|TRBJ2-3|NA|TRBD1|TRBV6-6
TGTGCCAGCACCAACAGGGGGCTGGAAGATACGCAGTATTTT
CASTNRGLEDTQYF
>14|TRBJ2-5|NA|NA|TRBV7-6
TGTGCCAGCAGCCCGCGGGGTCTCCAAGAGACCCAGTACTTC
CASSPRGLQETQYF
>14|TRBJ1-1|NA|NA|TRBV6-5
TGTGCCAGCACTGACGGACAGATGAACACTGAAGCTTTCTTT
CASTDGQMNTEAFF
>15|TRBJ1-1|few|NA|TRBV7-9
TGTGCCAGCAGCCCCCCAGGAGGGGAGGGCACTGAAGCTTTCTTT
CASSPPGGEGTEAFF
>14|TRBJ2-3|NA|TRBD1|TRBV13
TGTGCCAGCAGACCCGGACAGGGCACAGATGCGCAGTATTTT
CASRPGQGTDAQYF
>13|TRBJ2-3|NA|NA|TRBV4-3
TGCGCCAGCAGCCAAGACGGGACAGATACGCAGTATTTT
CASSQDGTDTQYF
>14|TRBJ2-3|NA|NA|TRBV4-3
TGCGCCAGCAGCCAAGATCCAACCGGGAATACGCAGTATTTT
CASSQDPTGNTQYF
>14|TRBJ2-7|NA|TRBD1|TRBV29-1
TGCAGCGTTGAAGGGGGGCAGGGGGCAAACGAGCAGTACTTC
CSVEGGQGANEQYF
>14|TRBJ2-7|NA|TRBD2|TRBV7-9
TGTGCCAGCGGCCCTACTAGCGGTCCCTACGAGCAGTACTTC
CASGPTSGPYEQYF
>15|TRBJ2-3|once|NA|TRBV5-6
TGTGCCAGCAGCTTTACGACCGGGAGCACAGATACGCAGTATTTT
CASSFTTGSTDTQYF
>14|TRBJ2-7|few|TRBD2|TRBV2
TGTGCCAGCAGTGTGGCGGGGGGGTCCTACGAGCAGTACTTC
CASSVAGGSYEQYF
>15|TRBJ2-5|NA|TRBD2|TRBV10-3
TGTGCCATCAGTGGTACTAGCGGGGGCCAAGAGACCCAGTACTTC
CAISGTSGGQETQYF
>14|TRBJ1-5|NA|NA|TRBV2
TGTGCCAGCAGCGACACAGGGTGGGATCAGCCCCAGCATTTT
CASSDTGWDQPQHF
>12|TRBJ1-2|few|NA|TRBV30
TGTGCCTGGACAGGGGTTTGGCTTGGCTACACCTTC
CAWTGVWLGYTF
>12|TRBJ2-7|NA|TRBD1|TRBV6-5
TGTGCCAGCCGGGGACAGGGCTACGAGCAGTACTTC
CASRGQGYEQYF
>14|TRBJ1-2|NA|TRBD1|TRBV28
TGTGCCAGCAGTTCCCCGGACAGGGTCTATGGCTACACCTTC
CASSSPDRVYGYTF
>15|TRBJ2-7|NA|NA|TRBV7-7
TGTGCTAGCAGCTTTCGTACAGGGAATACCTACGAGCAGTACTTC
CASSFRTGNTYEQYF
>13|TRBJ1-4|NA|NA|TRBV18
TGTGCCAGCTCATTAGCCCGGGAAGAAAAACTGTTTTTT
CASSLAREEKLFF
>16|TRBJ2-1|NA|TRBD2|TRBV7-8
TGTGCCAGCAGCACAGGACTAGCGGGAGGTTACAATGAGCAGTTCTTC
CASSTGLAGGYNEQFF
>13|TRBJ2-7|NA|NA|TRBV29-1
TGCAGCGTTGTGCCAGGGGCTACCTACGAGCAGTACTTC
CSVVPGATYEQYF
>15|TRBJ2-6|few|NA|TRBV5-4
TGCGCCAGCAGCCAAGGGGGTATCACCGACCACGTCCTGACTTTC
CASSQGGITDHVLTF
>17|TRBJ2-2|NA|NA|TRBV7-8
TGTGCCAGCAGCTTAGTTTTGGGCAGGACTAACACCGGGGAGCTGTTTTTT
CASSLVLGRTNTGELFF
>15|TRBJ2-3|NA|TRBD2|TRBV4-3
TGCGCCAGCAGCCTCTCCAACCCGGGGGGGAATACGCAGTATTTT
CASSLSNPGGNTQYF
>13|TRBJ1-4|once|NA|TRBV5-1
TGCGCCAGCCGCAGGGTGGAGTATGAAAAACTGTTTTTT
CASRRVEYEKLFF
>13|TRBJ2-5|NA|NA|TRBV29-1
TGCAGCGTCCAGGGGCGGAACGAAGAGACCCAGTACTTC
CSVQGRNEETQYF
>13|TRBJ1-1|NA|TRBD1|TRBV19
TGTGCGGACAGGGACCCTTCGAACACTGAAGCTTTCTTT
CADRDPSNTEAFF
>16|TRBJ1-2|NA|TRBD1|TRBV18
TGTGCCAGCTCACTTCGGGACAGGGGCCCCAACTATGGCTACACCTTC
CASSLRDRGPNYGYTF
>14|TRBJ2-7|once|TRBD1|TRBV28
TGTGCCAGCAGTGCCGGGACAGGGTCCTACGAGCAGTACTTC
CASSAGTGSYEQYF
>12|TRBJ1-1|NA|NA|TRBV9
TGTGCCAGCAGCGTTATGAACACTGAAGCTTTCTTT
CASSVMNTEAFF